This T cell receptor (beta chain) stems from a study of blood T cell repertoires in COVID-19. As for the study in general: From T cells, B-cell-depleted T cells, or PBMCs came the material, which was cDNA or gDNA.

Germline CDR1 is WNHNN and CDR2 is SYGVQD (reference sequence). CDR3 length equals 16 residues. With 1 base removed from V and 1 base from J, the gap between germline ends came to 10 bases. Data came from immunoSEQ multiplex PCR; TCRdb stores just in-frame clones and leaves some out. Here the sample spans approximately 170,000 clones, approximately 91% being singletons. Sequenced sample: peripheral blood. The source of this sequence is a man aged 18 to 30 with COVID-19, enrolled during active disease. The chain is built from TRBV10-1 and TRBJ2-2, with a tentative D call TRBD2 (5 bases). This CDR3 is CASSEWEGGNTGELFF. The CDR3 DNA reads TGCGCCAGCAGTGAGTGGGAAGGAGGGAACACCGGGGAGCTGTTTTTT.